The 5 T cell receptor beta chains listed next were all sequenced from one sample in a study of T cell responses to AZD1222 COVID-19 vaccine. The protocol was immunoSEQ multiplex PCR, while the TCRdb copy is restricted to in-frame clones and leaves out a portion. The sample consists of over 100,000 clones, approximately 85% of them appearing once. Sequenced material: peripheral blood, taken on day 0 of MenACWY control vaccination. The receptors stem from an adult in good health.

The chain couples TRBV5-1 to TRBJ2-4, with 7 positions matching TRBD1. V shed 6 bases, J shed 6 bases, and the junction held 15 bases outside the gene matches. The CDR3 runs 16 residues. Germline V lookup: CDR1 SGHRS, CDR2 YFSETQ. The CDR3 DNA reads TGCGCCAGCAAAGAAAGGGCCGGAACAGGGGCAAACATTCAGTACTTC. Its translation: CASKERAGTGANIQYF.

This chain uses TRBV7-2 with TRBJ1-2, with D tentatively TRBD1 (6 bases). This CDR3 region has 14 residues. The germline CDR1 and CDR2 sequences are SGHTA and FQGNSA. V was cut by 2 bases and J by 8 bases, with 15 bases left in between. CDR3 region: CASSLIPRGRGYTF. Here the CDR3 DNA reads TGTGCCAGCAGCTTAATTCCCAGGGGAAGGGGCTACACCTTC.

The chain has TRBV28 and TRBJ2-5; TRBD1 matches 11 bases. The CDR3 sequence is 14 residues long. After removal of 5 bases from V and 7 bases from J, the junction contained 6 bases not matched to a gene. From germline, CDR1 is MDHEN and CDR2 SYDVKM. The CDR3 DNA sequence: TGTGCCAGCAGTCCTGGGACAGGGGGTAGGACCCAGTACTTC. This translates into CASSPGTGGRTQYF.

The chain has TRBV6-2 or TRBV6-3 and TRBJ1-2; TRBD1 might be the D (5 bases). With 6 bases removed from V and 6 bases from J, the gap between germline ends came to 20 bases. The CDR3 totals 15 residues. Germline CDR1 MNHEY, CDR2 SVGEGT. The CDR3 region is CASSPFDRRRNGYTF. The CDR3 coding sequence is TGTGCCAGCAGCCCTTTCGACAGACGAAGGAATGGCTACACCTTC.

This chain connects TRBV6-5 to TRBJ2-5; 9 nucleotides align to TRBD2. With 4 bases clipped from V and 0 bases from J, the junction kept 3 bases outside the gene matches. This CDR3 is 15 amino acids long. The germline V gene has CDR1 MNHEY and CDR2 SVGAGI. The CDR3 bases are TGTGCCAGCAGTTCGGGACTAGCCCACCAAGAGACCCAGTACTTC. It specifies CASSSGLAHQETQYF.